A single sample gave rise to the 11 T cell receptor beta chains below, sequenced in a study of blood T cell repertoires in COVID-19. Here immunoSEQ multiplex PCR was the method, and the copy in TCRdb shows in-frame clones only, minus some. In the table there are around 300,000 clones, around 88% of which are singletons. Specimen: peripheral blood. All receptors derive from a woman in her twenties or thirties with COVID-19, enrolled during active disease.

This chain connects TRBV9 to TRBJ2-2, with D possibly being TRBD1 (7 bases). The V and J ends lost 0 bases and 6 bases respectively, with 21 bases between them. In germline, CDR1 is SGDLS, CDR2 YYNGEE. The CDR3 contains 18 residues. CDR3 in amino acids: CASSVGAGGSTLAGELFF. CDR3 coding DNA: TGTGCCAGCAGCGTAGGTGCAGGGGGGTCCACCTTGGCCGGGGAGCTGTTTTTT. Complete variable domain (other parts from reference TRBV9 and TRBJ2-2): DSGVTQTPKHLITATGQRVTLRCSPRSGDLSVYWYQQSLDQGLQFLIQYYNGEERAKGNILERFSAQQFPDLHSELNLSSLELGDSALYFCASSVGAGGSTLAGELFFGEGSRLTVL.

The chain couples TRBV11-1 to TRBJ1-1, with D unresolved. This CDR3 is 13 amino acids long. The germline gives CDR1 SGHAT, CDR2 FQDESV (reference sequence). The V end lost 5 bases, the J end lost 1 base, and 8 bases lay between the germline ends. CDR3 region: CASSPQENTEAFF. CDR3 sequence (DNA): TGTGCCAGCAGCCCCCAGGAGAACACTGAAGCTTTCTTT.

This chain joins TRBV5-1 and TRBJ2-7, with 7 bases lining up with TRBD1. The V segment lost 4 bases and the J segment 0 bases; nucleotides outside the gene matches: 4. Germline V gives CDR1 SGHRS, CDR2 YFSETQ. The CDR3 extends over 14 amino acids. The CDR3 protein is CASSPGTASYEQYF. In DNA form, the CDR3 reads TGCGCCAGCAGCCCCGGGACAGCCTCCTACGAGCAGTACTTC.

This sequence joins TRBV2 and TRBJ1-1; a weak D match, TRBD1 (6 bases). Trimming stripped 8 bases from V and 1 base from J, with 17 bases between. The length of the CDR3 is 15 residues. From germline, CDR1 is SNHLY and CDR2 FYNNEI. The CDR3 region has the DNA TGTGCCAGCTTCCGAGGGGGGGGGAGGAACACTGAAGCTTTCTTT. As protein: CASFRGGGRNTEAFF.

This clone was counted between two and nine times. The V and J genes are TRBV10-1 and TRBJ1-2; TRBD1 matches at 9 bases. V shed 3 bases and J 8 bases; nucleotides not matched to a gene: 19. The CDR3 has 18 residues. Per germline, CDR1 WNHNN and CDR2 SYGVQD (reference sequence). For the CDR3, the DNA is TGCGCCAGCAGTGATAGGTCGGAACCACCGGGACAGGGAAGCGGCTACACCTTC. The encoded protein is CASSDRSEPPGQGSGYTF.

CDR3 in DNA: TGTGCCACCAGCAGATACCGGACAGGGGGAGTCACTGAAGCTTTCTTT. Translated, it gives CATSRYRTGGVTEAFF. The rearrangement uses TRBV15 and TRBJ1-1; 10 bases fit TRBD1. In germline, CDR1 is LNHNV, CDR2 YYDKDF (reference sequence). V was clipped by 2 bases and J by 4 bases; unmatched bases: 7. The CDR3 has 16 residues.

The chain carries TRBV15 and TRBJ1-2; 7 positions agree with TRBD1. The CDR3 totals 15 residues. Germline V gene data show CDR1 as LNHNV and CDR2 as YYDKDF (reference sequence). The V and J ends lost 0 bases and 5 bases, in that order; junction bases with no gene match: 6. The CDR3, as DNA: TGTGCCACCAGCAGAGATCACATGACAGGGTATGGCTACACCTTC. Translating it yields CATSRDHMTGYGYTF.

The chain uses TRBV6-5 and TRBJ2-3, with 11 positions matching TRBD2. The CDR3 runs 14 residues. Germline V gene lookup returns CDR1 MNHEY and CDR2 SVGAGI. Losses at the gene ends were 6 bases for V and 4 bases for J; bases not matched to a gene: 3. DNA of the CDR3: TGTGCCAGCAGGGTAGCGGGGGGGGCAGATACGCAGTATTTT. Amino acid sequence: CASRVAGGADTQYF.

A note on this clone: The sample carries other DNA sequences with the same CDR3. The J gene is TRBJ1-5, the V gene TRBV4-1; D possibly corresponds to TRBD1 (6 bases). Germline V CDR1 and CDR2: MGHRA, YSYEKL. The ends were cut back, 3 bases at V and 7 bases at J, with 10 bases in the middle. There are 13 residues in the CDR3. The CDR3 DNA is TGCGCCAGCAGCCAGGCAGGGGACCAGCCCCAGCATTTT. Translating it yields CASSQAGDQPQHF.

The rearrangement uses TRBV12-3 or TRBV12-4 and TRBJ1-3; D uncertain. V dropped 3 bases and J dropped 5 bases, with 5 bases sitting between them. The CDR3 extends over 12 amino acids. The CDR3 DNA sequence: TGTGCCAGCAGTTTCGCGCGAAACACCATATATTTT. It specifies CASSFARNTIYF.

This clone was counted between two and nine times. This chain joins TRBV6-5 and TRBJ1-1, with D perhaps matching TRBD1 (5 bases). Looked up from germline, CDR1 is MNHEY and CDR2 is SVGAGI. The CDR3 has 13 amino acids. Trimming left V 8 bases short and J 11 bases short, with 21 bases between. The CDR3 bases are TGTGCCAGCGTACCAGGGAATCGGCCACAGGCTTTCTTT. Translated, it gives CASVPGNRPQAFF.